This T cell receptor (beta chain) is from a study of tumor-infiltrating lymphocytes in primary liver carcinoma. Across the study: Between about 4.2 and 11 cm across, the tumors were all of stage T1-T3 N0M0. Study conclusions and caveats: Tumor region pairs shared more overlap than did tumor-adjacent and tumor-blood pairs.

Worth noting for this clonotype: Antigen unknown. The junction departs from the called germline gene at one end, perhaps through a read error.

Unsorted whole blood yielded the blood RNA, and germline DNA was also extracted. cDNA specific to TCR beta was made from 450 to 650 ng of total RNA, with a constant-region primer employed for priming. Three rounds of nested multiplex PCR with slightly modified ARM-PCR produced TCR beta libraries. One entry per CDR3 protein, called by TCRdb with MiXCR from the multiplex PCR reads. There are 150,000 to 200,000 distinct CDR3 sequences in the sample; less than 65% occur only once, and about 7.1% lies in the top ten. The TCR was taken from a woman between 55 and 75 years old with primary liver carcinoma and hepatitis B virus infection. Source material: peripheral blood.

CDR3 DNA: TGTGCCAGCAGCTTACCTCCAGGTGGGGGAGTTGGGACCAACGTCCTGACTTTC. It is translated as CASSLPPGGGVGTNVLTF. This chain links TRBV11-2 with TRBJ2-6, with D possibly called TRBD1 or TRBD2 (5 bases each). Germline values: CDR1 SGHAT, CDR2 FQNNGV. CDR3 length equals 18 residues.